A single sample is the source of the 24 T cell receptor beta chains below, sequenced in a study of blood T cell repertoires in COVID-19. The protocol was immunoSEQ multiplex PCR, while the TCRdb copy is restricted to in-frame clones and leaves out a portion. The data contain 130,000 to 150,000 clones, roughly 84% of them singletons. Sequencing was done on a sample of peripheral blood. These receptors originate from a human donor in a cohort sampled during active COVID-19.

This rearrangement joins TRBV5-1 to TRBJ1-2; unclear D gene. The germline V gene encodes CDR1 SGHRS and CDR2 YFSETQ. The CDR3 covers 15 residues. Trimming left V 0 bases short and J 0 bases short, with 9 bases between. The DNA of the CDR3 is TGCGCCAGCAGCTTGGGGCCGCCGACTAACTATGGCTACACCTTC. Protein sequence: CASSLGPPTNYGYTF.

This clone was counted ten times or more. The J gene is TRBJ2-1, the V gene TRBV6-2 or TRBV6-3, with D possibly matching TRBD1 (6 bases). V lost 6 bases and J lost 13, with 16 bases in between. This CDR3 spans 12 amino acids. The V gene's germline CDR1 is MNHEY and CDR2 SVGEGT. CDR3 sequence (DNA): TGTGCCAGCAGCGACAAACCGGGACAACAGTTCTTC. It translates to CASSDKPGQQFF.

The chain joins TRBV7-2 to TRBJ1-5; maybe TRBD1 (6 bases). Trimming left V 5 bases short and J 9 bases short, with 14 bases between. In germline, CDR1 is SGHTA, CDR2 FQGNSA. The CDR3 sequence is 13 residues long. CDR3 bases: TGTGCCAGCAGCGGCGGAGGGGGGGGGCCCCAGCATTTT. Encoded protein: CASSGGGGGPQHF.

The chain is built from TRBV28 and TRBJ1-4, with 11 bases that match TRBD1. CDR3 length: 15 residues. CDR1 MDHEN and CDR2 SYDVKM come from the germline V gene. The J segment lost 5 bases and the V segment lost 7 bases, leaving 6 bases of the junction unmatched. The CDR3 region has the DNA TGTGCCAGCACCGAAGGGACAGGGGGAAATGAAAAACTGTTTTTT. Translated: CASTEGTGGNEKLFF. Supplemented by reference TRBV28 and TRBJ1-4, the full variable domain reads DVKVTQSSRYLVKRTGEKVFLECVQDMDHENMFWYRQDPGLGLRLIYFSYDVKMKEKGDIPEGYSVSREKKERFSLILESASTNQTSMYLCASTEGTGGNEKLFFGSGTQLSVL.

This clone was recorded a few times. V usage is TRBV6-5 and J usage is TRBJ1-6; possible D gene TRBD1, 6 bases. Per the germline V gene, CDR1 is MNHEY and CDR2 is SVGAGI. The V gene lost 7 bases and the J gene lost 7 bases, with 17 bases spanning the gap. This CDR3 is built from 15 residues. This CDR3 is CASNPEFRGNSPLHF. DNA of the CDR3: TGTGCCAGCAACCCCGAGTTCAGGGGAAATTCACCCCTCCACTTT.

The chain combines TRBV24-1 with TRBJ2-5; a weak D match, TRBD1 (6 bases). There are 13 residues in the CDR3. V was shortened by 4 bases and J by 1 base, with 6 bases between the two germline ends. CDR1 and CDR2 from the germline V gene are KGHDR and SFDVKD. Here the CDR3 DNA reads TGTGCCACCAGTGAGGGGGCCCAAGAGACCCAGTACTTC. Its translation is CATSEGAQETQYF.

V gene TRBV3-1 (or the pseudogene TRBV3-2) combines with J gene TRBJ2-1, with a weak D call TRBD2 (5 bases). CDR1 and CDR2 (germline): LGHDT, YNNKEL (reference sequence). The germline V and J ends were trimmed by 3 bases and 2 bases, with 11 bases remaining between them. This CDR3 spans 15 amino acids. The CDR3 DNA reads TGTGCCAGCAGCCAGGAGTGGGGAGCCTACAATGAGCAGTTCTTC. Translated, it gives CASSQEWGAYNEQFF.

The CDR3 coding sequence is TGTGCCAGCAGTTACTCCCCCAGGGGGTACGAGCAGTACTTC. It yields the protein CASSYSPRGYEQYF. The chain combines TRBV6-5 with TRBJ2-7; 7 positions match TRBD1. The junction had 3 bases not matched to a gene; V was cut back by 0 bases and J by 4 bases. The CDR3 loop spans 14 amino acids. Germline CDR1 MNHEY, CDR2 SVGAGI.

This clone appeared a few times. This chain uses TRBV7-2 with TRBJ1-5; D gene uncertain. This CDR3 is built from 14 residues. V was shortened by 5 bases and J by 4 bases, with 12 bases between the two germline ends. Germline CDR1 reads SGHTA; CDR2 reads FQGNSA. The CDR3 nucleotides read TGTGCCAGCAGCCCCGGAGGCTTTAATCAGCCCCAGCATTTT. Translated, it gives CASSPGGFNQPQHF.

This chain uses TRBV5-4 with TRBJ2-7; tentatively, D is TRBD1 (6 bases). Germline-derived CDR1 and CDR2 are SGHNT and YYREEE (reference sequence). The CDR3 loop spans 13 amino acids. V lost 4 bases and J 6 bases, leaving 14 bases between the germline ends. The CDR3 sequence is CASSNRQAGEQYF. The CDR3 DNA follows: TGTGCCAGCAGCAATCGACAGGCCGGCGAGCAGTACTTC.

The gene calls are TRBV27 and TRBJ1-1; 7 bases line up with TRBD1. The CDR3 has 13 residues. V lost 6 bases, J lost 8 bases, and 9 bases stayed unmatched. Germline V lookup: CDR1 MNHEY, CDR2 SMNVEV (reference sequence). The CDR3 sequence is CASSTPGTAEAFF. CDR3 nucleotide sequence: TGTGCCAGCAGCACCCCGGGGACAGCCGAAGCTTTCTTT.

The chain carries TRBV27 and TRBJ2-7; 8 bases line up with TRBD1. This CDR3 comprises 15 residues. V was pared by 0 bases and J by 4 bases, with 5 bases of the junction left unmatched. CDR1 and CDR2 (germline): MNHEY, SMNVEV (reference sequence). CDR3 sequence (DNA): TGTGCCAGCAGTTTATCTCCGGACAGGGTTTACGAGCAGTACTTC. Amino acid sequence: CASSLSPDRVYEQYF.

The chain links TRBV6-5 to TRBJ1-2; TRBD1 agrees at 10 bases. The V gene's germline CDR1 is MNHEY and CDR2 SVGAGI. The CDR3 totals 15 residues. Trimming took 7 bases from V and 4 from J; bases not matched to a gene: 9. For the CDR3, the DNA is TGTGCCAGCACCACCCGGGACAGGGGCGGCTATGGCTACACCTTC. This encodes CASTTRDRGGYGYTF.

This chain connects TRBV6-5 to TRBJ1-6; D is undetermined. The CDR3 is 14 amino acids. Trimming removed 2 bases at V and 9 bases at J, with 11 bases between. Germline-derived CDR1 and CDR2 are MNHEY and SVGAGI. The CDR3: CASSYTGIGSPLHF. The CDR3 DNA is TGTGCCAGCAGTTACACCGGGATCGGTTCACCCCTCCACTTT.

This chain joins TRBV5-1 and TRBJ2-7; tentative D call: TRBD1 (6 bases). V lost 1 base and J lost 2, with 10 bases in between. The V gene's germline CDR1 is SGHRS and CDR2 YFSETQ. CDR3 size: 14 residues. The CDR3 DNA reads as TGCGCCAGCAGCTTGAGGACAGATGCCTACGAGCAGTACTTC. It specifies CASSLRTDAYEQYF.

V usage is TRBV30 and J usage is TRBJ1-1; maybe TRBD1 (5 bases). V was cut by 5 bases and J by 6 bases, with 13 bases left in between. The CDR3 totals 12 residues. CDR1 GTSNPN and CDR2 SVGIG come from the germline V gene (reference sequence). CDR3 nucleotides: TGTGCCTGGGGGGCGGTTAAGGCTGAAGCTTTCTTT. This codes for CAWGAVKAEAFF.

This clone occurred once. This sequence joins TRBV28 and TRBJ1-2; D remains unclear. Germline V gene lookup returns CDR1 MDHEN and CDR2 SYDVKM. The CDR3 totals 16 residues. With 4 bases removed from V and 2 bases from J, the gap between germline ends came to 17 bases. This chain's CDR3 is CASSSPSREGNYGYTF. CDR3 bases: TGTGCCAGCAGTTCCCCGTCGAGGGAGGGAAACTATGGCTACACCTTC.

The rearrangement links TRBV9 to TRBJ2-7; 11 bases are shared with TRBD1. Trimming took 0 bases from V and 2 from J; bases not matched to a gene: 4. The CDR3 covers 16 residues. Germline-derived CDR1 and CDR2 are SGDLS and YYNGEE. In DNA form, the CDR3 reads TGTGCCAGCAGCGTAGAGCCGGGACAGGGGGCCTACGAGCAGTACTTC. Amino acid sequence: CASSVEPGQGAYEQYF.

The V gene is TRBV7-8, the J gene TRBJ2-1, with 8 bases aligning to TRBD2. This CDR3 is 15 amino acids long. V lost 2 bases to trimming and J lost 7 bases; unmatched junction nucleotides: 7. The germline gives CDR1 SGHVS, CDR2 FQNEAQ. CDR3 protein: CASSLSTSGMNEQFF. The CDR3 bases are TGTGCCAGCAGCTTAAGTACTAGCGGTATGAATGAGCAGTTCTTC.

This clone appeared a single time. V and J are TRBV15 and TRBJ2-5, with 8 bases lining up with TRBD2. The CDR3 is 18 residues long. V shed 1 base, J shed 5 bases, and the junction held 15 bases outside the gene matches. In germline, CDR1 is LNHNV, CDR2 YYDKDF (reference sequence). The CDR3 sequence is CATSRGALGGGRRETQYF. CDR3 DNA sequence: TGTGCCACCAGCAGAGGGGCTCTTGGCGGGGGGCGACGCGAGACCCAGTACTTC.

The gene calls are TRBV3-1 (or the pseudogene TRBV3-2) and TRBJ1-6; a possible D gene is TRBD1 (5 bases). V shed 0 bases and J shed 7 bases, with 10 bases lying between them. The CDR3 sequence is 15 residues long. CDR1 is LGHDT and CDR2 is YNNKEL in the germline V gene (reference sequence). The CDR3 protein is CASSQEGVLNSPLHF. The CDR3 DNA reads as TGTGCCAGCAGCCAAGAAGGGGTATTAAATTCACCCCTCCACTTT.

The chain recombines TRBV28 with TRBJ2-7; the match to TRBD1 covers 8 bases. The CDR3 totals 14 residues. The V and J ends lost 6 bases and 0 bases, in that order; junction bases with no gene match: 4. The germline CDR1 and CDR2 sequences are MDHEN and SYDVKM. CDR3 residues: CASRSGGTSYEQYF. DNA for the CDR3: TGTGCCAGCAGATCAGGGGGCACCTCCTACGAGCAGTACTTC.

This rearrangement joins TRBV3-1 (or the pseudogene TRBV3-2) to TRBJ2-3; D gene uncertain. Trimming removed 1 base from V and 4 bases from J, with 9 bases in between. Germline V gene lookup returns CDR1 LGHDT and CDR2 YNNKEL (reference sequence). This CDR3 comprises 14 residues. The CDR3, as DNA: TGTGCCAGCAGCCAAGTAGCCAGCTCAGATACGCAGTATTTT. As protein: CASSQVASSDTQYF.

The genes are TRBV9 and TRBJ2-7; perhaps TRBD2 as D (6 bases). The length of the CDR3 is 14 residues. Trimming took off 4 bases at V and 6 bases at J, with 17 bases between the two ends. Germline V gene lookup returns CDR1 SGDLS and CDR2 YYNGEE. CDR3 DNA sequence: TGTGCCAGCAGCCCCGGGACTTTCCAGGGCGAGCAGTACTTC. It yields the protein CASSPGTFQGEQYF.